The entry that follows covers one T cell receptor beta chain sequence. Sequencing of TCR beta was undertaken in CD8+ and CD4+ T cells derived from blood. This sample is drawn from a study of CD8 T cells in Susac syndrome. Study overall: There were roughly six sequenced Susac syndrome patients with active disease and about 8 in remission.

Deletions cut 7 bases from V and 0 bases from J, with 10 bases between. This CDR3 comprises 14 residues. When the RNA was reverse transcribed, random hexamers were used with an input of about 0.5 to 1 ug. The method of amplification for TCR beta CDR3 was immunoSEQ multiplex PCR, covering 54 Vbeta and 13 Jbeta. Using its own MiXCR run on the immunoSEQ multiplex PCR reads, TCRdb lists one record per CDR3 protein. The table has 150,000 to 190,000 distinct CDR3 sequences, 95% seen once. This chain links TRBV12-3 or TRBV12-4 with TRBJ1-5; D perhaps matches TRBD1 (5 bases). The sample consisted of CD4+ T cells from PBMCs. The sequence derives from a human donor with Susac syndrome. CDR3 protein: CASTQGYSNQPQHF. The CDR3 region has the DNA TGTGCCAGCACTCAGGGCTATAGCAATCAGCCCCAGCATTTT.